The rows below give T cell receptor beta chains drawn from one sample of a study of CD8 T cells in ankylosing spondylitis. TCRdb redid the calling of the 5' RACE reads with MiXCR, one entry per CDR3 protein. The sample carries 200,000 to 250,000 distinct CDR3 sequences, around 7.9% recorded once. The specimen was blood, either unsorted or a sorted T cell fraction (not recorded which). Receptors were obtained from a male donor with ankylosing spondylitis. The CDR3 runs from the conserved cysteine through the conserved F or W. The D gene is left open where the match is weak. Size values are once, few and many counts, or a class for expanded clones, and some rows have none.

CDR3 DNA	CDR3 protein	V gene	D gene	clone size	J gene
TGTGCCAGCAGCGAAGACAGGGACGATCAGCCCCAGCATTTT	CASSEDRDDQPQHF	TRBV9	TRBD1	many	TRBJ1-5
TGTGCCATCAGTGAGGAGGGAGCGGACTACGAGCAGTACTTC	CAISEEGADYEQYF	TRBV10-3	-	many	TRBJ2-7
TGTGCCAGCACTCTCGGGACTAGCGGGGGCAATGAGCAGTTCTTC	CASTLGTSGGNEQFF	TRBV27	TRBD2	-	TRBJ2-1
TGTGCCAGCAGCCCTTTGGGCCCCGAAGCTTTCTTT	CASSPLGPEAFF	TRBV7-9	-	many	TRBJ1-1
TGCGCCAGCAGTTCCGGCCCCCAGTATTTT	CASSSGPQYF	TRBV23-1	-	-	TRBJ2-3
TGTGCCAGCAGGGGACTAGCGGGAAGAACAGATACGCAGTATTTT	CASRGLAGRTDTQYF	TRBV6-1	TRBD2	many	TRBJ2-3
TGTGCCAGCAGCCTACGGCTGCTCTGCGAGACCCAGTACTTC	CASSLRLLCETQYF	TRBV5-6	-	-	TRBJ2-5
TGCAGTGCTGCTCAATTCACAGGGGGCCGTCGCACAGATACGCAGTATTTT	CSAAQFTGGRRTDTQYF	TRBV20-1	TRBD1	many	TRBJ2-3
TGTGCCATCAGTGAGTCGGGGATCGGCGAGCAGTACTTC	CAISESGIGEQYF	TRBV10-3	-	-	TRBJ2-7
TGTGCCAGCAGCCCCGGACTAGCGGGAGTCTTGAGCTACAATGAGCAGTTCTTC	CASSPGLAGVLSYNEQFF	TRBV5-6	TRBD2	many	TRBJ2-1
TGCGCCAGCAGAACGAGACAGGGGGGAGATCAGTTCTTC	CASRTRQGGDQFF	TRBV5-1	TRBD1	many	TRBJ2-1
TGCAGCGTCTCTGGGGGGACAGACTCAACTGAAGCTTTCTTT	CSVSGGTDSTEAFF	TRBV29-1	TRBD1	many	TRBJ1-1
TGTGCCACCAGTGGAACTAGCGGGAGTAATGAGCAGTTCTTC	CATSGTSGSNEQFF	TRBV24-1	TRBD2	many	TRBJ2-1
TGCAGTGCTAGAGATGAGGGACGGCCTTACCACGAGCAGTACTTC	CSARDEGRPYHEQYF	TRBV20-1	-	few	TRBJ2-7
TGTGCCAGCAGTTACTTGTCTAGCGGGACCTACAATGAGCAGTTCTTC	CASSYLSSGTYNEQFF	TRBV6-5	TRBD2	many	TRBJ2-1
TGCGCCAGCAGCCAGGCTGGGGGACAGTACTACGAGCAGTACTTC	CASSQAGGQYYEQYF	TRBV4-3	TRBD1	many	TRBJ2-7
TGTGCCAGCAGCTGGGGGACCTACGAGCAGTACTTC	CASSWGTYEQYF	TRBV28	-	many	TRBJ2-7
TGTGCCAGCACCTTTTATGCAAGTCAAGAGGGGGGGAATGAGCAGTTCTTC	CASTFYASQEGGNEQFF	TRBV28	-	many	TRBJ2-1
TGCAGCGTTGAATTCGGACTGGGGACAACTTTCTACAATGAGCAGTTCTTC	CSVEFGLGTTFYNEQFF	TRBV29-1	-	many	TRBJ2-1
TGCAGTGCTAGAGGACCCGCTGAGGGTCGACGACCCCTCCACTTT	CSARGPAEGRRPLHF	TRBV20-1	-	many	TRBJ1-6
TGCGCCAGCAGCCAAGATACCGACACAGATACGCAGTATTTT	CASSQDTDTDTQYF	TRBV4-3	-	many	TRBJ2-3
TGCAGTGCTAGAGGGGCCACCTACAATGAGCAGTTCTTC	CSARGATYNEQFF	TRBV20-1	-	many	TRBJ2-1
TGTGCCAGCAGGGGACTAGCGGGAGTAGGAGACTCCTACAATGAGCAGTTCTTC	CASRGLAGVGDSYNEQFF	TRBV4-2	TRBD2	many	TRBJ2-1
TGTGCCACCAGTGTGGGGGGGGGTCAGCCCCAGCATTTT	CATSVGGGQPQHF	TRBV24-1	-	many	TRBJ1-5
TGTGCCAGCAGTTTAGCGTTTCCAGGAGAGACCCAGTACTTC	CASSLAFPGETQYF	TRBV12-3/TRBV12-4	-	many	TRBJ2-5
TGTGCCAGCAGTTTATTCCAGGGCGGTACAGATACGCAGTATTTT	CASSLFQGGTDTQYF	TRBV27	-	many	TRBJ2-3
TGTGCCAGCAGCTCAGGTTTAGGCGCTTTCTTT	CASSSGLGAFF	TRBV7-9	-	many	TRBJ1-1
TGTGCCAGCAGCTTAGTATCGGGAGGGCCTTTTCATAACAAGTTCTTC	CASSLVSGGPFHNKFF	TRBV7-9	TRBD2	many	TRBJ2-1
TGCAGTGCTCCCTCATCGACTAGCGGGAGGAGGTACAAAAACATTCAGTACTTC	CSAPSSTSGRRYKNIQYF	TRBV20-1	TRBD2	many	TRBJ2-4
TGCGCCAGCAGCCAAGTTGCGGGAGGATACGAGCAGTACTTC	CASSQVAGGYEQYF	TRBV4-3	TRBD2	many	TRBJ2-7
TGCGCCAGCAGTCCCCAGCTGGGAGATTACAATGAGCAGTTCTTC	CASSPQLGDYNEQFF	TRBV23-1	-	-	TRBJ2-1
TGTGCCAGCAGCTTCGAGGCGGAGCAGTACTTC	CASSFEAEQYF	TRBV7-9	-	many	TRBJ2-7